This TCR beta chain comes out of a study of cytotoxic CD8 clonotypes in ibrutinib-treated CLL (TCRdb year 2021). At the level of the whole study: In this cohort, approximately 15 patients were treatment-naive and ten to twelve were relapsed/refractory, while some 18 had unmutated IGHV. Every sample from remission and from progressive disease was obtained while the patients were still on ibrutinib. An average of around 250,000 productive templates and tens of thousands of productive rearrangements was obtained per sample. Cryopreserved peripheral blood mononuclear cells were obtained before treatment, at response, and at either sustained remission or disease progression. Of the roughly 81 people in the trial, about 25 had longitudinal samples available. The response samples were drawn at a median of approximately 12 months into treatment, with a range of roughly 6 to 40 months. Partial responses were observed in roughly 24 patients and complete responses in 2; after a median follow-up of around 68 months, remission was maintained in roughly 14 patients and progression was observed in about twelve.

This clone appeared a single time. Which antigen it targets is not known. The record has no base qualities; no much larger clone is one base away. The germline V gene sets CDR1 to SNHLY and CDR2 to FYNNEI. Relative to germline, V is 4 bases shorter and J is 3 bases shorter, with 7 bases between their ends. Taken from cysteine to phenylalanine, the CDR3 has 13 residues. Just the 39-base CDR3 DNA is kept, in frame starting at base 1. What the study reported, not specific to this receptor: Sampling times were not matched between patients in sustained remission and patients whose disease was progressing, and lymph node repertoires were not examined. Public clonotypes were rare and either contracted or stayed stable during treatment, and the rise in clonality at ibrutinib response reflected the expansion of private clonotypes. At ibrutinib response clonality went up, during sustained remission it held steady, and at progression it dropped back toward baseline. At baseline, clonality was higher than in age-matched healthy donors and showed a strong correlation with circulating CD8+ T-cell counts.

The goal of deep resolution MiSeq sequencing was a depth between 1 in 1 million and 1 in 200,000 T cells, and coverage averaged 10x per clonotype. The immunoSEQ hsTCRB Kit was used to generate TCR beta libraries. In the paper's pipeline: The data were analyzed with ImmunoSEQ Analyzer and ImmunoSEQ Data Assistant, and V, D and J gene assignments followed IMGT definitions. Clonality, which ranges from 0 to 1, was calculated by subtracting the normalized Shannon entropy of productive rearrangement frequencies from one. Only overrepresented clonotypes making up at least 0.05% of each patient's repertoire were included in the public clonotype analysis. About a dozen repertoires from age-matched healthy donors, obtained from immuneACCESS, served as clonality controls. The table was pulled from immuneACCESS by TCRdb, which kept in-frame rearrangements only. Such tables lose some clones; where checked, under half of the loss comes from unresolved V genes, and the rest has no known cause. The V and J calls and clone size were taken over from that table, and D and trimming were inferred from the DNA. Present in this sample are tens of thousands of clones, 69% of which were seen just once. Around 55% of the sample is held by the ten biggest clonotypes.

This sample's time point label indicates: roughly 2 years on ibrutinib. For TCR beta library preparation, approximately 1.8 micrograms of genomic DNA was extracted from cryopreserved PBMCs. High-throughput TCR beta sequencing was performed on longitudinal blood samples from CLL patients receiving ibrutinib monotherapy. The patients were enrolled in a single-center, open-label phase 2 trial of ibrutinib monotherapy. The sequenced sample was PBMCs, obtained after 24 months of ibrutinib treatment. The sequence was obtained from a human donor with chronic lymphocytic leukemia. The V and J segments used are TRBV2 and TRBJ1-5; the D region possibly corresponds to TRBD1 (6 bases align). CDR3 loop: CASSAGANQPQHF. The nucleotides read TGTGCCAGCAGTGCGGGGGCCAATCAGCCCCAGCATTTT.